A selection of T cell receptor beta chains follows, all from one sample in a study of cytomegalovirus exposure and HLA in healthy donors. Repertoires were generated with immunoSEQ multiplex PCR, while TCRdb's copy carries only in-frame clones and drops some. The sample lists roughly 110,000 clones; about 85% were seen once. The sample comprised PBMCs. These receptors originate from a man aged 25-45 years in good health and CMV-seronegative. CDR3s include the opening cysteine and the closing phenylalanine or tryptophan. A D gene is named only where the DNA matches it firmly. Rows give clone size only sometimes, using once, few, many, or a class for an expanded clone.

>TRBD2|.|TRBV6-5|TRBJ2-5
TGTGCCAGCACCGGCGGGAGGCACGTGAAAGAGACCCAGTACTTC
CASTGGRHVKETQYF
>.|.|TRBV7-3|TRBJ2-6
TGTGCCAGCAGCCCGATGTTGGGGCAGCAATTCTCTGGGGCCAACGTCCTGACTTTC
CASSPMLGQQFSGANVLTF
>TRBD1|.|TRBV5-8|TRBJ2-7
TGTGCCAGCAGCTTTCCCGGGACAGGCTACGAGCAGTACTTC
CASSFPGTGYEQYF
>.|.|TRBV9|TRBJ1-2
TGTGCCAGCAGCGTAGATCTGGGTTCGGGGGGCTACACCTTC
CASSVDLGSGGYTF
>.|.|TRBV14|TRBJ2-7
TGTGCCAGCAGCCAAGATGTTGGGGGGTTTACGGACGAGCAGTACTTC
CASSQDVGGFTDEQYF
>TRBD1|.|TRBV7-9|TRBJ2-2
TGTGCCAGCAGCTTAGTTGACAGGGGGACCGGGGAGCTGTTTTTT
CASSLVDRGTGELFF
>TRBD2|few|TRBV9|TRBJ2-1
TGTGCCAGCAGCCTTGACCCGGGACTACGCAATGAGCAGTTCTTC
CASSLDPGLRNEQFF
>.|once|TRBV30|TRBJ1-1
TGTGCCTGGAGTGTCGGGGCGGGGTGGGATGAAGCTTTCTTT
CAWSVGAGWDEAFF
>.|.|TRBV2|TRBJ2-7
TGTGCCAGCAGTGTAGGGTGGACTGAAAAGTACTTC
CASSVGWTEKYF
>TRBD2|.|TRBV4-1|TRBJ2-1
TGCGCCAGCAGCCGATCCACTAGCGGCCCCTACAATGAGCAGTTCTTC
CASSRSTSGPYNEQFF
>.|.|TRBV13|TRBJ2-2
TGTGCCAGCAGCTTAGGTCTGTCCGCGGTAGTTAACACCGGGGAGCTGTTTTTT
CASSLGLSAVVNTGELFF
>.|.|TRBV6-5|TRBJ1-1
TGTGCCAGCAGACTCGGGACCTATGGGGGGACTGAAGCTTTCTTT
CASRLGTYGGTEAFF
>.|.|TRBV1|TRBJ2-5
TGCACCAGCAGCCAGCACAGGTCAGGGACCCAGTACTTC
CTSSQHRSGTQYF
>.|few|TRBV6-6|TRBJ2-2
TGTGCCAGCAGTTACTCGACGCAGGCCGGGGAGCTGTTTTTT
CASSYSTQAGELFF
>.|once|TRBV6-6|TRBJ2-7
TGTGCCAGCAGTTCTAACTACGAGCAGTACTTC
CASSSNYEQYF
>.|.|TRBV4-1|TRBJ2-7
TGCGCCAGCAGCCACTCAATTGGGAGCTCCTACGAGCAGTACTTC
CASSHSIGSSYEQYF
>.|.|TRBV29-1|TRBJ1-1
TGCAGCGTTGAAATCTCTCGTTCCGGCTTCCGGGGAGCTTTCTTT
CSVEISRSGFRGAFF
>.|.|TRBV11-2|TRBJ1-1
TGTGCCAGCCGGGACTCGATGGTGGCGAACACTGAAGCTTTCTTT
CASRDSMVANTEAFF
>TRBD1|.|TRBV4-2|TRBJ1-2
TGTGCCAGCAGCCAAGATCAGGCAGGGGGTACCGCTTATGGCTACACCTTC
CASSQDQAGGTAYGYTF
>.|.|TRBV7-9|TRBJ1-3
TGTGCCAGCAGCTTACTCAGTCGCTCTGGAAACACCATATATTTT
CASSLLSRSGNTIYF
>.|.|TRBV9|TRBJ2-7
TGTGCCAGCAGCGTAGCTGGGGCTGCCCCCTACGAGCAGTACTTC
CASSVAGAAPYEQYF
>TRBD1|once|TRBV5-6|TRBJ2-5
TGTGCCAGCAGCTTCGGACAGGGTGGGACCCAGTACTTC
CASSFGQGGTQYF
>.|.|TRBV15|TRBJ2-7
TGTGCCACCAGCAGAGATAAAGCGCACTACGAGCAGTACTTC
CATSRDKAHYEQYF
>.|few|TRBV10-2|TRBJ1-5
TGCGCCAGCAGGATGGGAGGGGTTCAGCCCCAGCATTTT
CASRMGGVQPQHF